This T cell receptor (beta chain) was captured in a study of blood T cell repertoires in COVID-19. The protocol was immunoSEQ multiplex PCR, while the TCRdb copy is restricted to in-frame clones and leaves out a portion. In the table there are a few hundred thousand clones, around 89% of which are singletons. From germline, CDR1 is SGHTA and CDR2 FQGNSA. This CDR3 is 15 amino acids long. The J segment lost 7 bases and the V segment lost 3 bases, leaving 10 bases of the junction unmatched. The rearrangement links TRBV7-2 to TRBJ1-1, with TRBD1 matching over 8 bases. This receptor was identified in a woman younger than 45 with COVID-19, enrolled during active disease. Sequenced: peripheral blood. This CDR3 is CASSLDRVPKYEAFF. Here the CDR3 DNA reads TGTGCCAGCAGCTTGGACAGGGTTCCCAAGTATGAAGCTTTCTTT.